This T cell receptor beta chain was profiled in a study of blood T cells in healthy people across ages. CDR1 is SNHLY and CDR2 is FYNNEI in the germline V gene. This CDR3 has 15 amino acids. Healthy Caucasian individuals from Russia aged about 6 to 90 served as donors. It was with a sample-barcoded 5' primer and a J-beta primer mix that a second PCR of roughly 7 to 12 cycles was run. TCRdb reanalysed the 5' RACE reads using MiXCR and keeps one entry per CDR3 protein. The sample holds roughly 1.5 million distinct CDR3 sequences, under 55% seen once. Note on this clonotype: Sequence at one end of the junction differs from germline and may be a read error.

The sequencing input was blood. The clonotype originates from a woman between 18 and 29 years old in good health. The rearrangement joins TRBV2 to TRBJ1-1; D ambiguous. The DNA for the CDR3 is TGTGCCAGCAGTGAATGGTTAGGATCGAACACTGAAGCTTTTTTT. Protein product: CASSEWLGSNTEAFF.